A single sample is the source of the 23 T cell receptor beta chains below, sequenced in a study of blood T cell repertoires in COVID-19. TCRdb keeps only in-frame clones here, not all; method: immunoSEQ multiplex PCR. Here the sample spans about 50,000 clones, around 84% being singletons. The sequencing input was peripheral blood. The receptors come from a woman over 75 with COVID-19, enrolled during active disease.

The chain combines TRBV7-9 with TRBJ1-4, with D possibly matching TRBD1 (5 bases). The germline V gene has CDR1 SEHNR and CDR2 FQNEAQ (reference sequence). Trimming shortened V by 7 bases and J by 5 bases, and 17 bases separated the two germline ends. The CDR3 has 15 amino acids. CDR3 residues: CASIPGAAQNEKLFF. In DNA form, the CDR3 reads TGTGCCAGCATCCCTGGGGCGGCTCAAAATGAAAAACTGTTTTTT.

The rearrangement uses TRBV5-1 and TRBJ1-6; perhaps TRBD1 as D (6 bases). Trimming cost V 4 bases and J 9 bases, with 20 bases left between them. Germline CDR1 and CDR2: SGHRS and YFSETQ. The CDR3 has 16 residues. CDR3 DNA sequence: TGCGCCAGCAGCCCCTCGGGGGGGGCGTCGATTTCACCCCTCCACTTT. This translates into CASSPSGGASISPLHF.

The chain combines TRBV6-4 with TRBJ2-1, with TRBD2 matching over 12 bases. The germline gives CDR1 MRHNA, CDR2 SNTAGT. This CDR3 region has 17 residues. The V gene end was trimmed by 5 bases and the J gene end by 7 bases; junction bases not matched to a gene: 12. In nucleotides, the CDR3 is TGTGCCAGCAGTCAGGCCCCTACTAGCGGGGGGTTGAATGAGCAGTTCTTC. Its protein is CASSQAPTSGGLNEQFF.

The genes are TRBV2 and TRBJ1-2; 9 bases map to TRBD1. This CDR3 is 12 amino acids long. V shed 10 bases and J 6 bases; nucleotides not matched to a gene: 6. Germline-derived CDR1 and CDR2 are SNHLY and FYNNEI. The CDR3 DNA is TGTGCCACCGGGCGGGACAGGGATGGCTACACCTTC. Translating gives CATGRDRDGYTF. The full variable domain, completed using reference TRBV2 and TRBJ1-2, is EPEVTQTPSHQVTQMGQEVILRCVPISNHLYFYWYRQILGQKVEFLVSFYNNEISEKSEIFDDQFSVERPDGSNFTLKIRSTKLEDSAMYFCATGRDRDGYTFGSGTRLTVV.

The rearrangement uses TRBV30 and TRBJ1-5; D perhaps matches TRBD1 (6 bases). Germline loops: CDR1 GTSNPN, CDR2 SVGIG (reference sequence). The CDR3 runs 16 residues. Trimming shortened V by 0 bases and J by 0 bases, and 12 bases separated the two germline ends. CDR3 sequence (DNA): TGTGCCTGGAGTGTACGACAGGCCTATAGCAATCAGCCCCAGCATTTT. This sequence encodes CAWSVRQAYSNQPQHF. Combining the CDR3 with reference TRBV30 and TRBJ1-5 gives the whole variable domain SQTIHQWPATLVQPVGSPLSLECTVEGTSNPNLYWYRQAAGRGLQLLFYSVGIGQISSEVPQNLSASRPQDRQFILSSKKLLLSDSGFYLCAWSVRQAYSNQPQHFGDGTRLSIL.

Written as DNA, the CDR3 is TGTGCCAGCACGGGACGGGGGAGTAAGACCCAGTACTTC. Encoded protein: CASTGRGSKTQYF. This chain joins TRBV28 and TRBJ2-5, with TRBD2 as a possible D gene (6 bases). V lost 7 bases and J lost 6, with 15 bases in between. The CDR3 sequence is 13 residues long. The V gene's germline CDR1 is MDHEN and CDR2 SYDVKM.

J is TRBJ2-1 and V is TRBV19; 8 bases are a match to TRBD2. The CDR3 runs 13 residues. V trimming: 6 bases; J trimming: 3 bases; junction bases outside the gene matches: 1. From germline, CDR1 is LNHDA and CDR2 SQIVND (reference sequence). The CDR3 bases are TGTGCCAGTAGACTAGCGGTCTACAATGAGCAGTTCTTC. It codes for CASRLAVYNEQFF.

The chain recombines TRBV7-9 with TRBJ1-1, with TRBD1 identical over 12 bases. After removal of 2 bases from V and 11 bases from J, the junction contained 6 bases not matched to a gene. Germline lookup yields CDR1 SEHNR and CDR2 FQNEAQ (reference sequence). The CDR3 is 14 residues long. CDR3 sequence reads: CASSLPGQGAQAFF. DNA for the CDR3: TGTGCCAGCAGCTTACCGGGACAGGGGGCACAGGCTTTCTTT.

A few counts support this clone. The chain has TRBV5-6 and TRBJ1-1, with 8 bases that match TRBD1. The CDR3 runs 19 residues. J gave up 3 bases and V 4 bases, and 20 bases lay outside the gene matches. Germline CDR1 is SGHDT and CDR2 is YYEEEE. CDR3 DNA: TGTGCCAGCAGCCCCCTGCAGAGTCAGGGGGCTTTCAAGGACACTGAAGCTTTCTTT. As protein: CASSPLQSQGAFKDTEAFF.

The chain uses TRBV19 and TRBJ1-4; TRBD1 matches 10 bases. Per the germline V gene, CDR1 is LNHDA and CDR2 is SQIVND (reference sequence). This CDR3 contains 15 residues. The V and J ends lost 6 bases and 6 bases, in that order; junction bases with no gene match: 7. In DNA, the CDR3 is TGTGCCAGTAGAGACCCGGGACAGGGGTATGAAAAACTGTTTTTT. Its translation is CASRDPGQGYEKLFF.

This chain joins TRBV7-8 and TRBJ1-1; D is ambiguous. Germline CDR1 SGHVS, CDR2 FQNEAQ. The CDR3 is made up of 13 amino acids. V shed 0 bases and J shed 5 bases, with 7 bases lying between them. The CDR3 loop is CASSLAGVTEAFF. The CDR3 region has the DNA TGTGCCAGCAGCTTAGCGGGCGTTACTGAAGCTTTCTTT.

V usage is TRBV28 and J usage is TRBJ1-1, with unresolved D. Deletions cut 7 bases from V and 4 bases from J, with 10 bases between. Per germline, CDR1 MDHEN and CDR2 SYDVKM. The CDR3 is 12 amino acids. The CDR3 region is CASKTGSTEAFF. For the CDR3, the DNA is TGTGCCAGCAAGACCGGGAGCACTGAAGCTTTCTTT.

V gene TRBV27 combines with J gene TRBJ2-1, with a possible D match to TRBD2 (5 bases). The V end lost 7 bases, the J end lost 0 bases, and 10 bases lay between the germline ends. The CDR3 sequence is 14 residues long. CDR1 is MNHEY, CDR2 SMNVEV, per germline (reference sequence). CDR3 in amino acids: CASTPGSSYNEQFF. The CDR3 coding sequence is TGTGCCAGCACCCCGGGGTCCTCCTACAATGAGCAGTTCTTC.

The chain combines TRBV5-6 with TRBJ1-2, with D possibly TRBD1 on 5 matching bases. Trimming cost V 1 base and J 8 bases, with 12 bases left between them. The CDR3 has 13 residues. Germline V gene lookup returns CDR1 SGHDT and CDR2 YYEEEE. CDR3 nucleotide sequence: TGTGCCAGCAGCTTGAGGGCAGGGATGGGCTACACCTTC. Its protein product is CASSLRAGMGYTF. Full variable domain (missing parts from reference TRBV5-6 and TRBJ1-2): DAGVTQSPTHLIKTRGQQVTLRCSPKSGHDTVSWYQQALGQGPQFIFQYYEEEERQRGNFPDRFSGHQFPNYSSELNVNALLLGDSALYLCASSLRAGMGYTFGSGTRLTVV.

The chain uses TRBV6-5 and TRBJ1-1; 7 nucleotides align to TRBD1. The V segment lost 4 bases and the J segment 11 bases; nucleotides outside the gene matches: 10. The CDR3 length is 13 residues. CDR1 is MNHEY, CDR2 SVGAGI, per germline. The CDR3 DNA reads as TGTGCCAGCAGTTCTGCACTAGGGGGCAGGGCTTTCTTT. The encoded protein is CASSSALGGRAFF.

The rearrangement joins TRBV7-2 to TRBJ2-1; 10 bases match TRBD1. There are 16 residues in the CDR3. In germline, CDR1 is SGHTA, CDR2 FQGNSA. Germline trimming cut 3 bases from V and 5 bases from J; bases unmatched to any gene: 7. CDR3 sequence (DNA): TGTGCCAGCAGCTTGGCCGGGACAGGGGTCAACAATGAGCAGTTCTTC. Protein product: CASSLAGTGVNNEQFF.

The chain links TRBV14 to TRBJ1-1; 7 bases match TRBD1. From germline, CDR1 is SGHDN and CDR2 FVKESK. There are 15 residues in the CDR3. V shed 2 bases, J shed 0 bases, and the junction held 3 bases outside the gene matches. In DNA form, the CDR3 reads TGTGCCAGCAGCCAATTAGGGGGCCTGAACACTGAAGCTTTCTTT. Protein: CASSQLGGLNTEAFF.

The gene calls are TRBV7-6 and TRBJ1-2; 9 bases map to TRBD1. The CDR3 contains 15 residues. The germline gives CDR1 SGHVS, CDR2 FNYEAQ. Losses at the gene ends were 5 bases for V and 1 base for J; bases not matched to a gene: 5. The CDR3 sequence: CASSQNRGLNYGYTF. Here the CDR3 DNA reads TGTGCCAGCAGCCAGAACAGGGGGCTTAACTATGGCTACACCTTC.

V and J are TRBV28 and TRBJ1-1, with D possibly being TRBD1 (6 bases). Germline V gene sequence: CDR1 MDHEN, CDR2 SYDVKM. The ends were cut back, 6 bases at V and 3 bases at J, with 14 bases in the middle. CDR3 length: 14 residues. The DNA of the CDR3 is TGTGCCAGCAGGATTGGACAGTTGGACACTGAAGCTTTCTTT. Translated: CASRIGQLDTEAFF.

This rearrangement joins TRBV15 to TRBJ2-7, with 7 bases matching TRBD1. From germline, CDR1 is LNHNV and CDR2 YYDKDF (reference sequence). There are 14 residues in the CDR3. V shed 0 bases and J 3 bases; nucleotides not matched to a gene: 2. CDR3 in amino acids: CATSREGTDYEQYF. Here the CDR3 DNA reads TGTGCCACCAGCAGAGAAGGGACAGACTACGAGCAGTACTTC. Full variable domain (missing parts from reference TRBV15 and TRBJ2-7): DAMVIQNPRYQVTQFGKPVTLSCSQTLNHNVMYWYQQKSSQAPKLLFHYYDKDFNNEADTPDNFQSRRPNTSFCFLDIRSPGLGDTAMYLCATSREGTDYEQYFGPGTRLTVT.

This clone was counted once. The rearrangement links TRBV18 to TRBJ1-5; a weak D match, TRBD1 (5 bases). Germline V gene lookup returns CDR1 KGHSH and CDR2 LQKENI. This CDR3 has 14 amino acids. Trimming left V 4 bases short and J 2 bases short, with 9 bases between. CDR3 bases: TGTGCCAGCTCACAGGGGTTGGGCAATCAGCCCCAGCATTTT. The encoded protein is CASSQGLGNQPQHF.

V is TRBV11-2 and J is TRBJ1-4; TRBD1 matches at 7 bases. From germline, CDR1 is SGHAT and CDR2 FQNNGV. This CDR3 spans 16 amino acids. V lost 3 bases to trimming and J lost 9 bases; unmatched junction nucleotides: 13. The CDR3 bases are TGTGCCAGCAGCTTCTCCGCCTCGGACAGGTCCCAAAAACTGTTTTTT. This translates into CASSFSASDRSQKLFF.

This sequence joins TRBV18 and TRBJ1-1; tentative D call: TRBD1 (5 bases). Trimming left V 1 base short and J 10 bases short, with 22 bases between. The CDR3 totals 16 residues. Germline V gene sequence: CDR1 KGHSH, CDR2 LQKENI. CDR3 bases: TGTGCCAGCTCACCACTTCTGTTATTACAGGATGGTTTAGCTTTCTTT. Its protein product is CASSPLLLLQDGLAFF.